The rows below give T cell receptor beta chains drawn from one sample of a study of shared clonotypes between healthy human individuals. The assay was immunoSEQ multiplex PCR, and TCRdb's table has in-frame clones only and misses some. The table lists roughly 2 million clones, 85% to 95% of them singletons, with 0.13% in the top ten. Sequenced input: naive CD4+ T cells sorted from blood. Receptors were obtained from a man between 18 and 35 years old in good health. Both conserved end residues are part of each CDR3. The order of the fields is D gene, clone size, V gene, J gene, CDR3 protein, CDR3 DNA. The D gene is left open where the match is weak. Where a row states a size, it is once, few, many or the class of an expanded clone; other rows omit it.

-	-	TRBV5-4	TRBJ1-1	CASSLQGGTEAFF	TGTGCCAGCAGCTTACAAGGGGGCACTGAAGCTTTCTTT
TRBD2	-	TRBV6-4	TRBJ2-7	CASSRLAGHYEQYF	TGTGCCAGCAGCCGACTAGCGGGACACTACGAGCAGTACTTC
-	-	TRBV29-1	TRBJ2-7	CSVEKGGYEQYF	TGCAGCGTTGAAAAAGGGGGATACGAGCAGTACTTC
TRBD1	-	TRBV6-5	TRBJ1-6	CASGQGGWNSPLHF	TGTGCCAGCGGACAGGGTGGTTGGAATTCACCCCTCCACTTT
-	-	TRBV6-6	TRBJ2-3	CASSYQGDTQYF	TGTGCCAGCAGTTACCAGGGGGATACGCAGTATTTT
TRBD1	-	TRBV4-3	TRBJ1-5	CASSQEPGGRYSNQPQHF	TGCGCCAGCAGCCAAGAACCAGGGGGCCGCTATAGCAATCAGCCCCAGCATTTT
-	few	TRBV6-5	TRBJ2-2	CASSYPGTGELFF	TGTGCCAGCAGTTACCCAGGGACCGGGGAGCTGTTTTTT
-	-	TRBV5-1	TRBJ2-5	CASSRDDLGETQYF	TGCGCCAGCAGCCGTGACGATCTTGGAGAGACCCAGTACTTC
-	-	TRBV6-5	TRBJ2-3	CASSSLSLGTDTQYF	TGTGCCAGCAGTTCTCTTTCGCTCGGCACAGATACGCAGTATTTT
TRBD1	-	TRBV7-9	TRBJ1-2	CASRKTGLRNYGYTF	TGTGCCAGCAGGAAGACAGGGCTTCGTAACTATGGCTACACCTTC
-	-	TRBV12-2	TRBJ2-7	CASRLEQGQNGEQYF	TGTGCAAGTCGCTTAGAACAGGGTCAGAACGGCGAGCAGTACTTC
-	few	TRBV21-1	TRBJ2-7	CATNPDNSYEQYF	TGTGCCACAAACCCGGACAACTCCTACGAGCAGTACTTC
-	-	TRBV27	TRBJ2-7	CASSPTLGIRSYEQYF	TGTGCCAGCAGCCCTACCCTAGGGATTAGGTCCTACGAGCAGTACTTC
TRBD1	-	TRBV4-1	TRBJ1-2	CASSQDQGTGGRLDGYTF	TGCGCCAGCAGCCAAGATCAAGGGACAGGGGGCCGTCTGGATGGCTACACCTTC
TRBD1	-	TRBV12-5	TRBJ1-5	CASGPGGGTGGGQPQHF	TGTGCTAGTGGTCCTGGAGGAGGGACAGGGGGCGGTCAGCCCCAGCATTTT
-	-	TRBV27	TRBJ1-5	CASSLAPGLPYHF	TGTGCCAGCAGTTTAGCCCCGGGACTCCCTTATCATTTT
TRBD2	-	TRBV10-1	TRBJ2-1	CASSERPAGAYNEQFF	TGCGCCAGCAGTGAAAGGCCAGCGGGGGCCTACAATGAGCAGTTCTTC
TRBD1	-	TRBV7-9	TRBJ1-6	CASSLDGQGSSPLHF	TGTGCCAGCAGCTTGGACGGACAGGGTAGCTCACCCCTCCACTTT
-	-	TRBV5-1	TRBJ2-4	CASSFGDIQDIQYF	TGCGCCAGCAGCTTTGGTGACATACAGGACATTCAGTACTTC
TRBD1	-	TRBV4-1	TRBJ1-3	CASSQERTGVKNTIYF	TGCGCCAGCAGCCAAGAGCGTACAGGGGTAAAAAACACCATATATTTT
TRBD1	-	TRBV13	TRBJ2-7	CASSASGTGSYEQYF	TGTGCCAGCAGCGCCTCCGGGACAGGTTCCTACGAGCAGTACTTC
TRBD1	-	TRBV2	TRBJ2-3	CASSVGVPGQGTDTQYF	TGTGCCAGCAGTGTAGGGGTCCCGGGACAGGGCACAGATACGCAGTATTTT
-	-	TRBV18	TRBJ1-5	CASSPRPNQPQHF	TGTGCCAGCTCACCTAGACCCAATCAGCCCCAGCATTTT
-	-	TRBV19	TRBJ1-1	CASIRDGYTEAFF	TGTGCCAGTATCCGGGACGGGTACACTGAAGCTTTCTTT
-	-	TRBV5-6	TRBJ1-4	CASSLIGGGTNEKLFF	TGTGCCAGCAGCTTGATAGGGGGAGGAACTAATGAAAAACTGTTTTTT
-	-	TRBV5-6	TRBJ2-2	CASSVLGAVGTGELFF	TGTGCCAGCAGCGTCCTGGGGGCAGTAGGGACCGGGGAGCTGTTTTTT
-	-	TRBV6-6	TRBJ1-6	CASSYPEYNSPLHF	TGTGCCAGCAGTTACCCAGAGTATAATTCACCCCTCCACTTT
TRBD1	-	TRBV27	TRBJ2-3	CASAGQGVLAGRTDTQYF	TGTGCCAGCGCCGGACAGGGGGTATTAGCGGGCCGCACAGATACGCAGTATTTT
-	-	TRBV11-2	TRBJ1-1	CASSLDGDTEAFF	TGTGCCAGCAGCTTAGACGGCGACACTGAAGCTTTCTTT
TRBD1	-	TRBV6-6	TRBJ2-6	CASSYEPNRGANVLTF	TGTGCCAGCAGTTACGAGCCTAACAGGGGAGCCAACGTCCTGACTTTC
-	-	TRBV2	TRBJ1-1	CASIPGTNTEAFF	TGTGCCAGCATCCCGGGTACGAACACTGAAGCTTTCTTT
TRBD1	once	TRBV30	TRBJ1-5	CAWSLEQGANQPQHF	TGTGCCTGGAGTCTGGAACAGGGGGCAAACCAGCCCCAGCATTTT
-	-	TRBV15	TRBJ2-5	CATSRDILRGRGETQYF	TGTGCCACCAGCAGGGATATATTGCGGGGACGGGGGGAGACCCAGTACTTC
-	-	TRBV10-1	TRBJ2-7	CASSESPGMPYEQYF	TGCGCCAGCAGTGAGTCGCCAGGGATGCCCTACGAGCAGTACTTC
-	-	TRBV10-3	TRBJ2-3	CATTQGGGPDTQYF	TGTGCCACCACTCAGGGCGGCGGCCCAGATACGCAGTATTTT
TRBD1	-	TRBV11-2	TRBJ1-1	CASSPGTGLTADTEAFF	TGTGCCAGCAGCCCTGGGACAGGGCTAACCGCAGACACTGAAGCTTTCTTT
-	-	TRBV19	TRBJ1-2	CASSRQGPYGYTF	TGTGCCAGTAGTAGGCAGGGGCCCTATGGCTACACCTTC
-	-	TRBV5-1	TRBJ2-1	CASSSRTDRYNEQFF	TGCGCCAGCAGCTCCCGGACAGATCGGTACAATGAGCAGTTCTTC
-	-	TRBV6-6	TRBJ2-1	CASSRPDKSYNEQFF	TGTGCCAGCAGCCGCCCGGACAAATCCTACAATGAGCAGTTCTTC
-	-	TRBV2	TRBJ2-2	CASSAGRNTGELFF	TGTGCCAGCAGTGCGGGACGGAACACCGGGGAGCTGTTTTTT